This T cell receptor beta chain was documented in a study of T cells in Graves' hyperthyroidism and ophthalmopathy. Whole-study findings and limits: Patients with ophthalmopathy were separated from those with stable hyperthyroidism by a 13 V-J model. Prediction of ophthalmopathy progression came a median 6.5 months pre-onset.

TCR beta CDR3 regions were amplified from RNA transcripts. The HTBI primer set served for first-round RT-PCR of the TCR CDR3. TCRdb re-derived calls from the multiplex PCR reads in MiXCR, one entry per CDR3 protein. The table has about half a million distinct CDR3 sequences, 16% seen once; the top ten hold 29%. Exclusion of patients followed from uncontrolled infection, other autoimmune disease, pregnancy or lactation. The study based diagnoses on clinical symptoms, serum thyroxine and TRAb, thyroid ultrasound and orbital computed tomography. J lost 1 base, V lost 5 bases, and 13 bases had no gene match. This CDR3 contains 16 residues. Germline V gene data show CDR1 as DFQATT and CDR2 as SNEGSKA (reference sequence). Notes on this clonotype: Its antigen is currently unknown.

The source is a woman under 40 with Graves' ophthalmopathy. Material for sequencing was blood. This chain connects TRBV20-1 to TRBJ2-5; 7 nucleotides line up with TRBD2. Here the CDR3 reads CSAGSLGTNGQETQYF. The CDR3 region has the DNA TGCAGTGCTGGAAGCCTAGGGACTAACGGCCAAGAGACCCAGTACTTC.